This is a list of T cell receptor beta chains from one sample in a study of glioma-infiltrating T cells. TCRdb re-analysed the multiplex PCR reads in MiXCR, keeping a single row per CDR3 protein. In the table there are under 150,000 distinct CDR3 sequences, about 39% of which are singletons. Material: glioma tissue, nonneoplastic brain tissue, or PBMCs (not recorded which). These receptors all come from a human donor with low-grade glioma or glioblastoma, undergoing nonglioma brain surgery, or in good health (not recorded which). CDR3s leave out the opening cysteine and the closing phenylalanine or tryptophan. Rows give clone size only sometimes, using once, few, many, or a class for an expanded clone.

>many|TRBJ1-1|TRBV6-1
ASRSDTEAF
>few|TRBJ1-1|TRBV10-3
AISEWTGQNTEAF
>NA|TRBJ1-5|TRBV19
ASSNLGQGVQPQH
>NA|TRBJ1-1|TRBV25-1
ASSIRTGVNTEAF
>few|TRBJ2-3|TRBV4-3
ASSQEIGGGDTQY
>NA|TRBJ2-7|TRBV3-1
ASSQGPGEQY
>few|TRBJ1-1|TRBV6-1
ASRSADTEAF
>NA|TRBJ1-1|TRBV6-1
ASSPLQDTEAF
>few|TRBJ2-5|TRBV18
ASSPDRYQETQY
>few|TRBJ2-3|TRBV6-2/TRBV6-3
ASRASGGVTDTQY
>many|TRBJ2-3|TRBV4-3
ASSQDTRVDTQY
>many|TRBJ2-1|TRBV6-1
ASAIYNEQF
>once|TRBJ2-5|TRBV6-1
ARVHFETQY
>few|TRBJ2-3|TRBV6-1
ASRRIGRASTDTQY
>NA|TRBJ2-3|TRBV2
ASRAADTQY
>few|TRBJ2-2|TRBV6-2/TRBV6-3
ASSYAFDRGKGELF
>NA|TRBJ2-7|TRBV20-1
SAIAEDRYEQY
>few|TRBJ2-3|TRBV6-6
ASSYGGGRGTDTQY
>NA|TRBJ1-2|TRBV6-2/TRBV6-3
ASSYLRGRNGYT
>NA|TRBJ2-5|TRBV27
ATSDSRGLAGSETQY
>few|TRBJ2-1|TRBV6-1
ASRGARGDNEQF
>few|TRBJ2-5|TRBV28
ASSTGAEETQY
>once|TRBJ2-1|TRBV5-1
ASMDDSLNEQF
>few|TRBJ2-5|TRBV7-9
ASSFGVMSQY
>NA|TRBJ1-1|TRBV27
ASSFEGENTEAF
>many|TRBJ2-5|TRBV25-1
ASSIRGGQETQY
>NA|TRBJ2-7|TRBV27
ASGTIYEQY
>few|TRBJ2-1|TRBV6-1
ASSTSMTGYEQF